Listed below are T cell receptor beta chains from one sample, sequenced in a study of blood T cell repertoires in COVID-19. Method: immunoSEQ multiplex PCR; TCRdb's copy keeps in-frame clones and lacks some. Of about 68,000 clones listed, around 90% were seen once; the top ten hold roughly 5%. Sequencing was carried out using peripheral blood. The receptor source for this set is a woman aged 55-69 years with active COVID-19. The CDR3 runs from the conserved cysteine through the conserved F or W. Each record gives: J gene, D gene, clone size, V gene, CDR3 DNA, CDR3 protein. The D gene is left open where the match is weak. Part of the rows lack a size; the others show once, few, many or a class for expanded clones.

j_gene: TRBJ1-5; d_gene: TRBD1; abundance: once; v_gene: TRBV28; CDR3nt: TGTGCCACCGTTCGGGACAGAAATCAGCCCCAGCATTTT; CDR3aa: CATVRDRNQPQHF
j_gene: TRBJ2-6; d_gene: NA; abundance: NA; v_gene: TRBV27; CDR3nt: TGTGCCAGCAGGGGGGCTAGCGGATTTTCTGGGGCCAACGTCCTGACTTTC; CDR3aa: CASRGASGFSGANVLTF
j_gene: TRBJ1-4; d_gene: TRBD1; abundance: NA; v_gene: TRBV6-5; CDR3nt: TGTGCCAGCAGTCCGCCCGGGACAGGGTATGAAAAACTGTTTTTT; CDR3aa: CASSPPGTGYEKLFF
j_gene: TRBJ2-3; d_gene: TRBD2; abundance: NA; v_gene: TRBV11-1; CDR3nt: TGTGCCAGCAGCTTGTTAGCGGGAGGCCCCACAGATACGCAGTATTTT; CDR3aa: CASSLLAGGPTDTQYF
j_gene: TRBJ2-3; d_gene: TRBD2; abundance: NA; v_gene: TRBV6-1; CDR3nt: TGTGCCAGCAGTGAAAGGTTCCTAGCGGGGCACACAGATACGCAGTATTTT; CDR3aa: CASSERFLAGHTDTQYF
j_gene: TRBJ2-2; d_gene: TRBD1; abundance: NA; v_gene: TRBV9; CDR3nt: TGTGCCAGCAGCGTTGACAGGGGTGACACCGGGGAGCTGTTTTTT; CDR3aa: CASSVDRGDTGELFF
j_gene: TRBJ1-2; d_gene: TRBD1; abundance: NA; v_gene: TRBV6-6; CDR3nt: TGTGCCAGCAGCCGGACAGGGTCCTATGGCTACACCTTC; CDR3aa: CASSRTGSYGYTF
j_gene: TRBJ1-2; d_gene: NA; abundance: NA; v_gene: TRBV20-1; CDR3nt: TGCAGTGCTAGTCCGCGGGGGGCTTATAATGGCTACACCTTC; CDR3aa: CSASPRGAYNGYTF
j_gene: TRBJ1-4; d_gene: NA; abundance: NA; v_gene: TRBV28; CDR3nt: TGTGCCAGCAGCTTAGGACAGTTTGGGGAAAAACTGTTTTTT; CDR3aa: CASSLGQFGEKLFF
j_gene: TRBJ2-7; d_gene: NA; abundance: NA; v_gene: TRBV14; CDR3nt: TGTGCCAGCAGCCAATTGGACAGAAGGTCCTACGAGCAGTACTTC; CDR3aa: CASSQLDRRSYEQYF
j_gene: TRBJ2-7; d_gene: TRBD1; abundance: NA; v_gene: TRBV5-1; CDR3nt: TGCGCCAGCAGCCCGGGACAGGGACTCTACGAGCAGTACTTC; CDR3aa: CASSPGQGLYEQYF
j_gene: TRBJ2-7; d_gene: NA; abundance: NA; v_gene: TRBV28; CDR3nt: TGTGCCAGCAGTTTAGACTTTCGGGGGTACGAGCAGTACTTC; CDR3aa: CASSLDFRGYEQYF
j_gene: TRBJ2-2; d_gene: TRBD1; abundance: NA; v_gene: TRBV28; CDR3nt: TGTGCCAGCAGTTTGAATGTTCAGGGGGCGGCCGGGGAGCTGTTTTTT; CDR3aa: CASSLNVQGAAGELFF
j_gene: TRBJ1-1; d_gene: TRBD1; abundance: NA; v_gene: TRBV19; CDR3nt: TGTGCCAGTAGTAGAGCGCAGGGGGCAAGGACTGAAGCTTTCTTT; CDR3aa: CASSRAQGARTEAFF
j_gene: TRBJ1-1; d_gene: NA; abundance: NA; v_gene: TRBV7-6; CDR3nt: TGTGCCAGCAGCCCCGCTAGTGGGGGAGGGAGGACTGAAGCTTTCTTT; CDR3aa: CASSPASGGGRTEAFF
j_gene: TRBJ2-1; d_gene: NA; abundance: NA; v_gene: TRBV6-6; CDR3nt: TGTGCCAGCAGTTATAGGACAGAAAACAATGAGCAGTTCTTC; CDR3aa: CASSYRTENNEQFF
j_gene: TRBJ1-1; d_gene: NA; abundance: NA; v_gene: TRBV29-1; CDR3nt: TGCAGCGCGGCAAACACTGAAGCTTTCTTT; CDR3aa: CSAANTEAFF